This T cell receptor beta chain appears in the sequencing data of a study of blood T cell repertoires in COVID-19. Study background: T cells, B-cell-depleted T cells, or PBMCs provided the cDNA or gDNA that served as material.

This CDR3 is built from 13 residues. CDR1 and CDR2 (germline): SGHNT, YYREEE (reference sequence). Between the trimmed V and J ends, which lost 1 base and 8 bases, there was a span of 12 bases. Participant-reported clinical history was the basis for cohort assignment. Original methodology: It was from reference gene primer amplification that nucleated cell counts were estimated. Repertoires were generated with immunoSEQ multiplex PCR, while TCRdb's copy carries only in-frame clones and drops some. V and J calls and clone size are those listed in that table; D and trimming were worked out from the DNA. The data show approximately 250,000 clones, 65% to 90% seen once.

The sequenced sample was PBMCs or T cells enriched from blood (not recorded which). The receptor comes from a woman aged 45-65 years with acute COVID-19. V gene TRBV5-4 combines with J gene TRBJ1-2, with D possibly being TRBD1 (5 bases). The chain's CDR3 is CASSLLQGLGYTF. CDR3 nucleotides: TGTGCCAGCAGCTTGTTGCAGGGATTAGGCTACACCTTC.